These 24 T cell receptor beta chains share one sample of origin, sequenced in a study of control samples from healthy donors and cancer patients. Sequencing was performed with immunoSEQ multiplex PCR; in TCRdb, only in-frame clones are kept and a portion is missing. The data contain approximately 170,000 clones, roughly 89% of them singletons. The specimen was blood. The receptors were gathered from a woman in her twenties or thirties in good health.

The chain recombines TRBV5-6 with TRBJ2-3; D gene ambiguous. This CDR3 region has 14 residues. Germline V gene sequence: CDR1 SGHDT, CDR2 YYEEEE. With 4 bases removed from V and 2 bases from J, the gap between germline ends came to 11 bases. CDR3 sequence reads: CASSPLFNTDTQYF. CDR3 DNA: TGTGCCAGCAGCCCACTCTTTAACACAGATACGCAGTATTTT.

As DNA, the CDR3 is TGTGCCAGCAGTTACTCGGTCTCCAGCGGGAGAAACATTCAGTACTTC. It is translated as CASSYSVSSGRNIQYF. This chain connects TRBV6-2 or TRBV6-3 to TRBJ2-4, with 8 bases lining up with TRBD2. This CDR3 region has 16 residues. Germline trimming cut 0 bases from V and 6 bases from J; bases unmatched to any gene: 7. Germline CDR1 is MNHEY and CDR2 is SVGEGT.

This clone was observed a single time. The rearrangement links TRBV28 to TRBJ2-3; weak D call: TRBD2 (6 bases). Germline V gene data show CDR1 as MDHEN and CDR2 as SYDVKM. The CDR3 sequence is 15 residues long. V lost 5 bases and J lost 0, with 12 bases in between. The CDR3 bases are TGTGCCAGCAGTCTAGCGTCGACTAGCACAGATACGCAGTATTTT. This sequence encodes CASSLASTSTDTQYF.

This clone came up once. The genes are TRBV5-5 and TRBJ2-3; the match to TRBD2 covers 9 bases. The V gene's germline CDR1 is SGHKS and CDR2 YYEKEE (reference sequence). CDR3 length: 16 residues. The ends lost 4 bases at V and 8 bases at J; junction bases unmatched: 14. The CDR3 sequence is CASSPPIAGVSGTQYF. Here the CDR3 DNA reads TGTGCCAGCAGCCCCCCGATAGCGGGGGTTAGCGGTACGCAGTATTTT.

There are a few counts of this clone. The rearrangement uses TRBV7-9 and TRBJ2-2; 7 bases match TRBD1. The germline CDR1 and CDR2 sequences are SEHNR and FQNEAQ (reference sequence). Trimming removed 5 bases from V and 0 bases from J; junction bases left unmatched: 6. The length of the CDR3 is 16 residues. CDR3 sequence (DNA): TGTGCCAGCAGCCCCCTCAGGGGGACGAACACCGGGGAGCTGTTTTTT. It codes for CASSPLRGTNTGELFF.

This chain uses TRBV28 with TRBJ2-1; 12 bases are a match to TRBD2. J was trimmed by 9 bases and V by 6 bases; bases with no gene match: 6. CDR1 is MDHEN and CDR2 is SYDVKM in the germline V gene. The CDR3 is 14 residues long. The CDR3 region is CASRGLAGGSEQFF. CDR3 nucleotides: TGTGCCAGCAGGGGGCTAGCGGGAGGGAGTGAGCAGTTCTTC. Full variable domain (missing parts from reference TRBV28 and TRBJ2-1): DVKVTQSSRYLVKRTGEKVFLECVQDMDHENMFWYRQDPGLGLRLIYFSYDVKMKEKGDIPEGYSVSREKKERFSLILESASTNQTSMYLCASRGLAGGSEQFFGPGTRLTVL.

The chain joins TRBV2 to TRBJ2-7, with D maybe TRBD1 (5 bases). Trimming pared 7 bases from V and 3 bases from J, leaving 13 bases between. The CDR3 is 13 residues long. Germline V gives CDR1 SNHLY, CDR2 FYNNEI. CDR3 bases: TGTGCCAGCACTAGGGTAGGGGTCTACGAGCAGTACTTC. Protein sequence: CASTRVGVYEQYF.

V usage is TRBV6-5 and J usage is TRBJ1-5; TRBD1 matches at 7 bases. The germline V gene has CDR1 MNHEY and CDR2 SVGAGI. The trim removed 7 bases at V and 1 base at J, leaving 4 bases unmatched. The CDR3 totals 14 residues. The CDR3 DNA is TGTGCCAGCAAGACAGGGTTAAGCAATCAGCCCCAGCATTTT. It is translated as CASKTGLSNQPQHF.

The CDR3 protein is CATSDSMNTEAFF. CDR3 DNA: TGTGCCACCAGTGACAGCATGAACACTGAAGCTTTCTTT. This chain joins TRBV24-1 and TRBJ1-1; D is uncertain. V lost 4 bases and J lost 0, with 5 bases in between. The germline gives CDR1 KGHDR, CDR2 SFDVKD. CDR3 length equals 13 residues.

V usage is TRBV27 and J usage is TRBJ1-5; TRBD1 matches at 10 bases. The V and J ends lost 0 bases and 2 bases, in that order; junction bases with no gene match: 4. Germline V gene lookup returns CDR1 MNHEY and CDR2 SMNVEV (reference sequence). The CDR3 covers 17 residues. The CDR3 DNA is TGTGCCAGCAGTTTATCGACAGGGGGCGTCGGCAATCAGCCCCAGCATTTT. Protein sequence: CASSLSTGGVGNQPQHF.

This chain joins TRBV19 and TRBJ1-2; possible D gene TRBD1, 5 bases. CDR1 is LNHDA and CDR2 is SQIVND in the germline V gene (reference sequence). V lost 9 bases, J lost 4 bases, and 9 bases lay in between. CDR3 length: 11 residues. This chain's CDR3 is CARQASYGYTF. Written as DNA, the CDR3 is TGTGCCAGACAGGCATCCTATGGCTACACCTTC.

Note on this clone: Additional DNA sequences in this sample encode the identical CDR3. For the CDR3, the DNA is TGTGCCAGCAGCGTAGGACTAGCGGGAGGAGAGACCCAGTACTTC. Protein: CASSVGLAGGETQYF. V and J are TRBV9 and TRBJ2-5; the match to TRBD2 covers 13 bases. CDR3 length: 15 amino acids. CDR1 and CDR2 from the germline V gene are SGDLS and YYNGEE. V shed 0 bases, J shed 4 bases, and the junction held 0 bases outside the gene matches.

This clone was recorded many times. V and J are TRBV7-6 and TRBJ2-2; D not resolved. The germline V gene has CDR1 SGHVS and CDR2 FNYEAQ. CDR3 length equals 15 residues. Trimming shortened V by 5 bases and J by 2 bases, and 12 bases separated the two germline ends. In DNA, the CDR3 is TGTGCCAGCAGCCCTGGACGGCTCAACACCGGGGAGCTGTTTTTT. Protein sequence: CASSPGRLNTGELFF.

This sequence joins TRBV2 and TRBJ2-7, with D possibly TRBD1 on 6 matching bases. Germline assignment: CDR1 SNHLY and CDR2 FYNNEI. V gave up 4 bases and J gave up 6 bases, with 13 bases separating them. The CDR3 is made up of 13 amino acids. CDR3 residues: CASSVYRVREQYF. The CDR3 bases are TGTGCCAGCAGTGTATACAGGGTCCGCGAGCAGTACTTC.

The rearrangement joins TRBV10-1 to TRBJ2-4; perhaps TRBD1 as D (8 bases). CDR3 length: 13 amino acids. Deletions cut 2 bases from V and 10 bases from J, with 12 bases between. Per germline, CDR1 WNHNN and CDR2 SYGVQD (reference sequence). The CDR3 nucleotides read TGCGCCAGCAGTGAGACAGGGGGGGGGATTCAGTACTTC. Encoded protein: CASSETGGGIQYF.

The rearrangement joins TRBV6-1 to TRBJ2-3, with TRBD2 matching over 8 bases. The CDR3 is 13 residues long. Germline CDR1 reads MNHNS; CDR2 reads SASEGT. After removal of 2 bases from V and 6 bases from J, the junction contained 1 base not matched to a gene. The CDR3 protein is CASSERLADTQYF. For the CDR3, the DNA is TGTGCCAGCAGTGAAAGACTAGCGGATACGCAGTATTTT.

This chain connects TRBV6-1 to TRBJ2-1; 7 nucleotides line up with TRBD2. The CDR3 runs 14 residues. The ends lost 3 bases at V and 7 bases at J; junction bases unmatched: 6. Per germline, CDR1 MNHNS and CDR2 SASEGT. CDR3 sequence: CASSERGRANEQFF. The CDR3 DNA is TGTGCCAGCAGTGAGCGGGGGAGGGCAAATGAGCAGTTCTTC.

This chain joins TRBV19 and TRBJ1-5; possible D gene TRBD1, 6 bases. The CDR3 totals 15 residues. Trimming left V 5 bases short and J 2 bases short, with 13 bases between. Germline V gene lookup returns CDR1 LNHDA and CDR2 SQIVND (reference sequence). The CDR3: CASSLLRTGNQPQHF. The CDR3 nucleotides read TGTGCCAGTAGTTTGCTGAGGACAGGCAATCAGCCCCAGCATTTT.

This clone has more than one count but fewer than ten. This same CDR3 is encoded by further DNA sequences in the sample. The CDR3 DNA is TGCGCCAGCAGCTTAGGGGCCTACGAGCAGTACTTC. This gives the protein CASSLGAYEQYF. The chain is built from TRBV5-1 and TRBJ2-7, with a tentative D call TRBD1 (5 bases). V lost 2 bases and J lost 2, with 5 bases in between. Germline V gene sequence: CDR1 SGHRS, CDR2 YFSETQ. This CDR3 spans 12 amino acids. The entire variable domain, with the rest obtained from reference TRBV5-1 and TRBJ2-7, is as follows: KAGVTQTPRYLIKTRGQQVTLSCSPISGHRSVSWYQQTPGQGLQFLFEYFSETQRNKGNFPGRFSGRQFSNSRSEMNVSTLELGDSALYLCASSLGAYEQYFGPGTRLTVT.

The V and J genes are TRBV19 and TRBJ1-3, with TRBD1 matching over 8 bases. Germline lookup yields CDR1 LNHDA and CDR2 SQIVND (reference sequence). This CDR3 has 13 residues. The ends lost 7 bases at V and 6 bases at J; junction bases unmatched: 5. The CDR3 sequence: CASNPTGVNTIYF. DNA for the CDR3: TGTGCCAGTAACCCGACAGGGGTAAACACCATATATTTT. The full variable domain, with the rest looked up from reference TRBV19 and TRBJ1-3, is DGGITQSPKYLFRKEGQNVTLSCEQNLNHDAMYWYRQDPGQGLRLIYYSQIVNDFQKGDIAEGYSVSREKKESFPLTVTSAQKNPTAFYLCASNPTGVNTIYFGEGSWLTVV.

The rearrangement uses TRBV4-3 and TRBJ2-3, with 12 bases identical to TRBD1. The V gene's germline CDR1 is LGHNA and CDR2 YSLEER. V dropped 3 bases and J dropped 7; count of bases not matched to a gene: 8. The CDR3 is 16 residues long. CDR3: CASSHWGQGARNTQYF. The CDR3 nucleotides read TGCGCCAGCAGCCACTGGGGACAGGGGGCGCGGAATACGCAGTATTTT.

As concerns this clone: At the DNA level, this CDR3 is encoded by other sequences in the same sample as well. The rearrangement links TRBV2 to TRBJ1-1; D is uncertain. Germline V gives CDR1 SNHLY, CDR2 FYNNEI. Trimming took off 4 bases at V and 0 bases at J, with 6 bases between the two ends. The CDR3 has 13 residues. CDR3 DNA sequence: TGTGCCAGCAGTGGACAACTGAACACTGAAGCTTTCTTT. Encoded protein: CASSGQLNTEAFF.

The J gene is TRBJ2-1, the V gene TRBV5-1, with TRBD1 matching 8 bases. In germline, CDR1 is SGHRS, CDR2 YFSETQ. V lost 1 base to trimming and J lost 4 bases; unmatched junction nucleotides: 4. The CDR3 totals 15 residues. CDR3 protein: CASSLQGASYNEQFF. Written as DNA, the CDR3 is TGCGCCAGCAGCTTGCAGGGGGCATCGTACAATGAGCAGTTCTTC. Together with reference TRBV5-1 and TRBJ2-1, the CDR3 gives the full variable domain: KAGVTQTPRYLIKTRGQQVTLSCSPISGHRSVSWYQQTPGQGLQFLFEYFSETQRNKGNFPGRFSGRQFSNSRSEMNVSTLELGDSALYLCASSLQGASYNEQFFGPGTRLTVL.

The rearrangement uses TRBV15 and TRBJ2-3; 8 bases match TRBD2. CDR1 is LNHNV and CDR2 is YYDKDF in the germline V gene (reference sequence). J lost 6 bases, V lost 0 bases, and 5 bases had no gene match. This CDR3 region has 15 residues. CDR3 in DNA: TGTGCCACCAGCAGAGATTCGGGGGGGGCTGATACGCAGTATTTT. It codes for CATSRDSGGADTQYF.